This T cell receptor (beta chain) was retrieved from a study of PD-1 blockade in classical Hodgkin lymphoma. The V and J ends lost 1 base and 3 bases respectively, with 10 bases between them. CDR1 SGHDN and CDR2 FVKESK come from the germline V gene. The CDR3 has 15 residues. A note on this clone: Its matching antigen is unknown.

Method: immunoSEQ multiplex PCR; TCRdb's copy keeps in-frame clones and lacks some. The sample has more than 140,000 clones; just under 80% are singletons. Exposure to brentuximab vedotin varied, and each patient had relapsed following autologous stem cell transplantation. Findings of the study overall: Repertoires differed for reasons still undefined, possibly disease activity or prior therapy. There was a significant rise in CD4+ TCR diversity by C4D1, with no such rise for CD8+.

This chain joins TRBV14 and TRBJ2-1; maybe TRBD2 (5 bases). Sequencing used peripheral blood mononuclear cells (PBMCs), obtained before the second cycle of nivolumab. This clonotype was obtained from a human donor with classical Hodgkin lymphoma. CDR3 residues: CASSQVSGYYNEQFF. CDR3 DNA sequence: TGTGCCAGCAGCCAAGTAAGCGGATACTACAATGAGCAGTTCTTC.